These 12 T cell receptor beta chains came from one sample sequenced in a study of technical replicates of blood from a few donors. Here immunoSEQ multiplex PCR was the method, and the copy in TCRdb shows in-frame clones only, minus some. The data show around 63,000 clones, roughly 98% seen once. Material: T cells isolated from PBMCs. Every receptor here comes from a human donor in good health.

The genes are TRBV2 and TRBJ2-3; 8 bases line up with TRBD2. The CDR3 contains 14 residues. The V gene end was trimmed by 7 bases and the J gene end by 1 base; junction bases not matched to a gene: 4. Germline CDR1 reads SNHLY; CDR2 reads FYNNEI. CDR3 DNA: TGTGCCAGCATCCGGGGGGGTGGCACAGATACGCAGTATTTT. Translating gives CASIRGGGTDTQYF.

V gene TRBV27 combines with J gene TRBJ2-3; D uncertain. Trimming removed 6 bases at V and 4 bases at J, with 8 bases between. The CDR3 runs 12 residues. Germline assignment: CDR1 MNHEY and CDR2 SMNVEV (reference sequence). The CDR3 reads CASRSSADTQYF. In DNA, the CDR3 is TGTGCCAGCAGGAGCTCGGCAGATACGCAGTATTTT.

The V gene is TRBV29-1, the J gene TRBJ2-7, with 8 bases that match TRBD1. The length of the CDR3 is 13 residues. V shed 6 bases and J 0 bases; nucleotides not matched to a gene: 4. CDR1 and CDR2 (germline): SQVTM, ANQGSEA. DNA of the CDR3: TGCAGCGTCCGGGACAGGAACTCCTACGAGCAGTACTTC. It translates to CSVRDRNSYEQYF.

The chain carries TRBV30 and TRBJ2-5, with a weak D call TRBD1 (5 bases). This CDR3 is 13 amino acids long. V gave up 5 bases and J gave up 2 bases, with 12 bases separating them. Germline CDR1 is GTSNPN and CDR2 is SVGIG (reference sequence). The CDR3, as DNA: TGTGCCTGGGGGGCTCAGCTACAAGAGACCCAGTACTTC. Its protein product is CAWGAQLQETQYF.

The chain carries TRBV4-1 and TRBJ1-1, with TRBD1 identical over 7 bases. This CDR3 comprises 16 residues. After removal of 5 bases from V and 1 base from J, the junction contained 10 bases not matched to a gene. Germline V lookup: CDR1 MGHRA, CDR2 YSYEKL. The CDR3 spells CASSGQGGNSNTEAFF. The CDR3 nucleotides are TGCGCCAGCAGCGGGCAGGGGGGAAACTCGAACACTGAAGCTTTCTTT.

The CDR3 spells CASSEGQGLRQYF. CDR3 DNA sequence: TGTGCCAGCAGTGAAGGACAGGGACTTAGGCAGTACTTC. The V gene is TRBV6-1, the J gene TRBJ2-7; D is perhaps TRBD1 (7 bases). Trimming removed 1 base from V and 9 bases from J, with 13 bases in between. Germline-derived CDR1 and CDR2 are MNHNS and SASEGT. This CDR3 contains 13 residues.

The CDR3 sequence is CASWHSGRIYNEQFF. CDR3 nucleotide sequence: TGTGCCAGCTGGCATAGCGGGAGAATCTACAATGAGCAGTTCTTC. The genes are TRBV5-4 and TRBJ2-1; 9 bases agree with TRBD2. The CDR3 runs to 15 residues. Germline CDR1 is SGHNT and CDR2 is YYREEE (reference sequence). V lost 7 bases to trimming and J lost 3 bases; unmatched junction nucleotides: 8.

This chain links TRBV7-9 with TRBJ2-3, with 9 bases lining up with TRBD2. Germline values: CDR1 SEHNR, CDR2 FQNEAQ (reference sequence). Germline trimming cut 6 bases from V and 1 base from J; bases unmatched to any gene: 11. The CDR3 covers 17 residues. The CDR3 DNA sequence: TGTGCCAGCAGTCTCCGCGGCAAGCGGGGGGGCACAGATACGCAGTATTTT. Translated: CASSLRGKRGGTDTQYF.

The chain employs TRBV11-3 and TRBJ2-7; 11 bases line up with TRBD2. Trimming at V came to 4 bases and at J to 4 bases, leaving 12 bases not matched to a gene. The CDR3 totals 17 residues. Germline lookup yields CDR1 SGHNT and CDR2 YENEEA. CDR3 sequence: CASSYARTSGSLYEQYF. For the CDR3, the DNA is TGTGCCAGCAGCTACGCCCGCACTAGCGGGAGCCTTTACGAGCAGTACTTC.

This chain connects TRBV7-8 to TRBJ1-1, with unresolved D. This CDR3 has 12 residues. Looked up from germline, CDR1 is SGHVS and CDR2 is FQNEAQ. Deletions cut 5 bases from V and 3 bases from J, with 7 bases between. CDR3: CASSQTYTEAFF. CDR3 DNA sequence: TGTGCCAGCAGCCAAACTTACACTGAAGCTTTCTTT.

A single count supports this clone. V gene TRBV6-1 combines with J gene TRBJ2-3, with TRBD2 matching 7 bases. This CDR3 is 14 amino acids long. CDR1 is MNHNS and CDR2 is SASEGT in the germline V gene. Unmatched junction bases numbered 8, after V lost 11 bases and J lost 0 bases. CDR3: CAASGPGSTDTQYF. CDR3 nucleotide sequence: TGTGCCGCTAGCGGTCCGGGGAGCACAGATACGCAGTATTTT.

CDR3 sequence reads: CASSVRGADYGYTF. The CDR3 DNA follows: TGTGCCAGCAGTGTAAGAGGTGCGGACTATGGCTACACCTTC. V gene TRBV6-1 combines with J gene TRBJ1-2; D gene uncertain. This CDR3 has 14 residues. The germline V and J ends were trimmed by 4 bases and 3 bases, with 12 bases remaining between them. Germline V gives CDR1 MNHNS, CDR2 SASEGT.